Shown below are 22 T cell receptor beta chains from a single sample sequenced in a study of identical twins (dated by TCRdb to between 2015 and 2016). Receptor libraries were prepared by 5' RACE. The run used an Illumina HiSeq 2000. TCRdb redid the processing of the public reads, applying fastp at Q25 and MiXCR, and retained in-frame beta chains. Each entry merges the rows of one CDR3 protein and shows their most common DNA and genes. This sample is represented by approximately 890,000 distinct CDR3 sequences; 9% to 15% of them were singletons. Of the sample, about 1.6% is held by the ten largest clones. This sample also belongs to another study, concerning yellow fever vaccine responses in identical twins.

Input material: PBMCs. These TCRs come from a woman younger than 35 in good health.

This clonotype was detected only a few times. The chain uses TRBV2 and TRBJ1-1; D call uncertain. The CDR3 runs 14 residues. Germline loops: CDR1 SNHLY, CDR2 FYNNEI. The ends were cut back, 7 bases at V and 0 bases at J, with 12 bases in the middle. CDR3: CASTGKLMNTEAFF. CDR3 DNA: TGTGCCAGCACAGGAAAACTTATGAACACTGAAGCTTTCTTT. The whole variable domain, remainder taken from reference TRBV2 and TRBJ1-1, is EPEVTQTPSHQVTQMGQEVILRCVPISNHLYFYWYRQILGQKVEFLVSFYNNEISEKSEIFDDQFSVERPDGSNFTLKIRSTKLEDSAMYFCASTGKLMNTEAFFGQGTRLTVV.

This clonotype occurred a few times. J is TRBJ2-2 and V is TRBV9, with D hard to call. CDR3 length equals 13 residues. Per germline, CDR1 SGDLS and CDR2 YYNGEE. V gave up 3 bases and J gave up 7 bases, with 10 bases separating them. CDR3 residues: CASSGATYGELFF. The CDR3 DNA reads TGTGCCAGCAGCGGAGCTACATACGGGGAGCTGTTTTTT.

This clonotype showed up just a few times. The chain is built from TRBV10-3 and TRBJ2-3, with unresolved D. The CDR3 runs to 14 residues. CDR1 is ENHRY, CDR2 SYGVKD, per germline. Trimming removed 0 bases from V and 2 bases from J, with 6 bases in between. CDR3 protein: CAISESTVTDTQYF. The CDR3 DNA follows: TGTGCCATCAGTGAGTCGACGGTCACAGATACGCAGTATTTT.

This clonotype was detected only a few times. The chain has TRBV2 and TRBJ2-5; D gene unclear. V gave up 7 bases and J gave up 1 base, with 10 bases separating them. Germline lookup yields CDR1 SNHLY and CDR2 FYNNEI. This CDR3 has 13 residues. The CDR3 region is CASNQEVQETQYF. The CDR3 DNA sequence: TGTGCCAGCAATCAAGAGGTCCAAGAGACCCAGTACTTC.

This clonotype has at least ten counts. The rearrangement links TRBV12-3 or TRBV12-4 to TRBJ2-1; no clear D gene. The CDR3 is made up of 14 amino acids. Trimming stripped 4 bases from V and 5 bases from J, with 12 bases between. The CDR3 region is CASSSKPPDNEQFF. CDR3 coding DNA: TGTGCCAGCAGTTCTAAGCCCCCAGACAATGAGCAGTTCTTC.

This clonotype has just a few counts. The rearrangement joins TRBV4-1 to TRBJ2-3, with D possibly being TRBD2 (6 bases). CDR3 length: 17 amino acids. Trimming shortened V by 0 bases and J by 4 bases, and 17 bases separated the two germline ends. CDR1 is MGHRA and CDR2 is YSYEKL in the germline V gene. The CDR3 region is CASSQDRAGFVADTQYF. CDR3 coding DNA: TGCGCCAGCAGCCAAGATAGGGCGGGGTTTGTCGCAGATACGCAGTATTTT.

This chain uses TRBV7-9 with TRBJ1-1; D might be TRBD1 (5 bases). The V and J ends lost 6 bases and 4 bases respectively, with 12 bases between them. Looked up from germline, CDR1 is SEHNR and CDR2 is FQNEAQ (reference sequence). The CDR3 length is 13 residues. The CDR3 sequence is CASRRGTFTEAFF. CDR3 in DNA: TGTGCCAGCAGGCGAGGGACCTTCACTGAAGCTTTCTTT.

The CDR3 coding sequence is TGTGCCAGCACCTGGACAGGAAACACTGAAGCTTTCTTT. Protein product: CASTWTGNTEAFF. This chain connects TRBV28 to TRBJ1-1; 7 positions match TRBD1. Germline CDR1 MDHEN, CDR2 SYDVKM. The CDR3 contains 13 residues. The trim removed 7 bases at V and 2 bases at J, leaving 4 bases unmatched.

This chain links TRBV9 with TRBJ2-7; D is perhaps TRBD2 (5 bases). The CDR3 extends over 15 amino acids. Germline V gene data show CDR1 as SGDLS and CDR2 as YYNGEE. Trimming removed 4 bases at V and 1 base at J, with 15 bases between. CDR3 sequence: CASSLEGGRSYEQYF. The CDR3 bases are TGTGCCAGCAGCCTCGAGGGCGGTCGATCCTACGAGCAGTACTTC.

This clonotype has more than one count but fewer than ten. The CDR3 sequence is CASSGTGRGETQYF. The CDR3 DNA sequence: TGCGCCAGCAGTGGGACGGGCCGGGGAGAGACCCAGTACTTC. The chain couples TRBV10-1 to TRBJ2-5; perhaps TRBD2 as D (5 bases). This CDR3 contains 14 residues. In germline, CDR1 is WNHNN, CDR2 SYGVQD (reference sequence). The V end was cut by 4 bases, the J end by 4 bases, with 13 bases between.

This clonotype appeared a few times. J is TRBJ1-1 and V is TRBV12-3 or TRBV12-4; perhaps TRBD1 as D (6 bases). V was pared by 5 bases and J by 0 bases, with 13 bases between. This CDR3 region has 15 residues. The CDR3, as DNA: TGTGCCAGCAGTCCCCGGACAGACATGAACACTGAAGCTTTCTTT. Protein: CASSPRTDMNTEAFF.

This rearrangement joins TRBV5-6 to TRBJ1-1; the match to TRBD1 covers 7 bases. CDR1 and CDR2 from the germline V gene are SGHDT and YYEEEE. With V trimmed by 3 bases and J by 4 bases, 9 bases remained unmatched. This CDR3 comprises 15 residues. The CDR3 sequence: CASSSDRVSGTEAFF. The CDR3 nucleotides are TGTGCCAGCAGCTCCGACAGGGTTTCTGGCACTGAAGCTTTCTTT.

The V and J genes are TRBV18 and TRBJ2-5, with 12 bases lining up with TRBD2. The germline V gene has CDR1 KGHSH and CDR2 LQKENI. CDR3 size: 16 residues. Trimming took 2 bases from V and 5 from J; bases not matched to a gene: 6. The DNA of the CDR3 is TGTGCCAGCTCACCATTCGGACTAGCGGGATGGGAGACCCAGTACTTC. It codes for CASSPFGLAGWETQYF.

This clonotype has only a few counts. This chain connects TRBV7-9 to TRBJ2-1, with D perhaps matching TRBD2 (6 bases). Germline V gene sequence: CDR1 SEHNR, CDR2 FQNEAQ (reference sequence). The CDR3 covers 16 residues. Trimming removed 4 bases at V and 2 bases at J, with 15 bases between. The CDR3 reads CASSSRVAVTYNEQFF. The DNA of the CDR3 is TGTGCCAGCAGCTCGAGGGTAGCGGTAACCTACAATGAGCAGTTCTTC.

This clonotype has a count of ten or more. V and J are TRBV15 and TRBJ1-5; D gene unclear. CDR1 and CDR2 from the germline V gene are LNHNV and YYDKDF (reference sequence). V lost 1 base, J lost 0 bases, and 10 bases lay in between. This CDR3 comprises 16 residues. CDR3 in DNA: TGTGCCACCAGCAGAGCGGGCAGCTATAGCAATCAGCCCCAGCATTTT. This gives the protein CATSRAGSYSNQPQHF.

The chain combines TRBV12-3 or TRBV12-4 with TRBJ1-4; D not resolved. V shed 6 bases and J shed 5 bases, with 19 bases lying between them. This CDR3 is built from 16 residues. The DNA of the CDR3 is TGTGCCAGCAGCCCAGCGCCCGGGAGGTTAAATGAAAAACTGTTTTTT. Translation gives CASSPAPGRLNEKLFF.

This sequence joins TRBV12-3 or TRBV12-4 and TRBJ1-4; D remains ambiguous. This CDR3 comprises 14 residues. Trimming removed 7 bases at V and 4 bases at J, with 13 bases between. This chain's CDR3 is CASTQMGSNEKLFF. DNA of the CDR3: TGTGCCAGCACACAAATGGGCAGTAATGAAAAACTGTTTTTT.

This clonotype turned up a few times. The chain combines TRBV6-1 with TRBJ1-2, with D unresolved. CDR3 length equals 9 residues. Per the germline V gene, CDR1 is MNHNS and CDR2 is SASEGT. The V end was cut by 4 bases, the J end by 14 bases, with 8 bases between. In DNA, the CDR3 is TGTGCCAGCAGTGCGCAAGGTACCTTC. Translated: CASSAQGTF.

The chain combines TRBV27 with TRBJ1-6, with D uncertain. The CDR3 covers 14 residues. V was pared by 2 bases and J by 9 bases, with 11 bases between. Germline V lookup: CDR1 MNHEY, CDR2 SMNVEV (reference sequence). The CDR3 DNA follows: TGTGCCAGCAGTTTAGAGTTTGTGGGTTCACCCCTCCACTTT. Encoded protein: CASSLEFVGSPLHF.

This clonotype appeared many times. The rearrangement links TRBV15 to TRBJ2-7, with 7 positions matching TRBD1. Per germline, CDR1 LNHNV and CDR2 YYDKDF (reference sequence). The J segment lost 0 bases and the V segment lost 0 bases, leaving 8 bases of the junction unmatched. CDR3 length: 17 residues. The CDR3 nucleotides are TGTGCCACCAGCAGAGAGAAACCGGGACAGACCTCCTACGAGCAGTACTTC. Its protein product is CATSREKPGQTSYEQYF.

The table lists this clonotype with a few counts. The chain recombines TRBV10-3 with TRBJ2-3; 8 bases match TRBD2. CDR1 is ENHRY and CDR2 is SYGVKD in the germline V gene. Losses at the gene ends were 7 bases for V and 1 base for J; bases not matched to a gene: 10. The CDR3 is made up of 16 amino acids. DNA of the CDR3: TGTGCCATCATGCGGGGGGAAGATAGTGGCACAGATACGCAGTATTTT. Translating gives CAIMRGEDSGTDTQYF.

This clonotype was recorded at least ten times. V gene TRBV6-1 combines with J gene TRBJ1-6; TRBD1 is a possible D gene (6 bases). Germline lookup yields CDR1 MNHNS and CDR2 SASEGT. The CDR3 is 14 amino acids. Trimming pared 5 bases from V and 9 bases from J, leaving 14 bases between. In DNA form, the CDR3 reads TGTGCCAGCAGTACAGGGAGGGATGGTTCACCCCTCCACTTT. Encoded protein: CASSTGRDGSPLHF.